This T cell receptor (beta chain) was retrieved from a study of blood T cell repertoires in COVID-19. Profiled with immunoSEQ multiplex PCR; TCRdb holds only in-frame clones, not every one. The table has around 130,000 clones, 70% to 85% seen once. Material for sequencing was peripheral blood. This TCR came from a woman aged 60-70 years with acute or convalescent COVID-19.

CDR3 protein: CASSWAPNNSPLHF. DNA for the CDR3: TGTGCCAGCAGTTGGGCCCCCAATAATTCACCCCTCCACTTT. This rearrangement joins TRBV2 to TRBJ1-6; no reliable D call. V lost 5 bases, J lost 5 bases, and 10 bases lay in between. This CDR3 is built from 14 residues. Germline assignment: CDR1 SNHLY and CDR2 FYNNEI.